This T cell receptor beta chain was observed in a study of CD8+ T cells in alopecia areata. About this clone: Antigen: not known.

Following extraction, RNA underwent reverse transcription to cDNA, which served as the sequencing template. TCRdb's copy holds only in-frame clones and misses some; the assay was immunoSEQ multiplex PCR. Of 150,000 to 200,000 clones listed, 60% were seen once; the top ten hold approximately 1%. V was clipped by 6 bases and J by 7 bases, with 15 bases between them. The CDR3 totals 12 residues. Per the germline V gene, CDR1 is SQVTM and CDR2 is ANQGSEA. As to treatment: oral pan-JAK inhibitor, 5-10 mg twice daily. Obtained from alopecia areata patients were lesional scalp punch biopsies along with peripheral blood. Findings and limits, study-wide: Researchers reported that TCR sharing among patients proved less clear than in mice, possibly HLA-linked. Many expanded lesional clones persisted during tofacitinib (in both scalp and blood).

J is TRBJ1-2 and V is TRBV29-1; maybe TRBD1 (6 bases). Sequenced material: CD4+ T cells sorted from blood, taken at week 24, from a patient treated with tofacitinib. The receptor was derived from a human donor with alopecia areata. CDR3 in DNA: TGCAGCGTGGCGACAGGTTGGTCTGGCTACACCTTC. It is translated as CSVATGWSGYTF.